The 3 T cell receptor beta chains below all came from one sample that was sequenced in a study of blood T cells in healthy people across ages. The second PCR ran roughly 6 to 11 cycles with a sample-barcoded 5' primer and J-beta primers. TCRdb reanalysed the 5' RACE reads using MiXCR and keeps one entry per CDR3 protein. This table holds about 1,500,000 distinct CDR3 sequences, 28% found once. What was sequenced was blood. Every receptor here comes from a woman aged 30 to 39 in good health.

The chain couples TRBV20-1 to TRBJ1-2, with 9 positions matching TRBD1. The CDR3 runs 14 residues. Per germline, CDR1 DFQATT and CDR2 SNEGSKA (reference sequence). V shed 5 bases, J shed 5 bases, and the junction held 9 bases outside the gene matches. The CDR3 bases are TGCAGTGCTTTGGACAGGGGAGCTGAGTATGGCTACACCTTC. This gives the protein CSALDRGAEYGYTF.

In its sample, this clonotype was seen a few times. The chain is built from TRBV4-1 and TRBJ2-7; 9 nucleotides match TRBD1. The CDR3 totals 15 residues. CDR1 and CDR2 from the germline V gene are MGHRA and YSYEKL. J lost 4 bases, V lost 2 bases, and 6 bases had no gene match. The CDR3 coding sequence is TGCGCCAGCAGCCAATTTGGACAGGGGCCGTACGAGCAGTACTTC. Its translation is CASSQFGQGPYEQYF.

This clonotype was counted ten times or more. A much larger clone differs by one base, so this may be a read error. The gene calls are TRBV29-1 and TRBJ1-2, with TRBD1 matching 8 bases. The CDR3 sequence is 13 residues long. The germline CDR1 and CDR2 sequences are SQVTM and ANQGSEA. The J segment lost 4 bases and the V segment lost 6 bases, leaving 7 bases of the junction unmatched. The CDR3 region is CSVDRVPGYGYTF. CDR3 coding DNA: TGCAGCGTGGACAGGGTGCCCGGCTATGGCTACACCTTC.